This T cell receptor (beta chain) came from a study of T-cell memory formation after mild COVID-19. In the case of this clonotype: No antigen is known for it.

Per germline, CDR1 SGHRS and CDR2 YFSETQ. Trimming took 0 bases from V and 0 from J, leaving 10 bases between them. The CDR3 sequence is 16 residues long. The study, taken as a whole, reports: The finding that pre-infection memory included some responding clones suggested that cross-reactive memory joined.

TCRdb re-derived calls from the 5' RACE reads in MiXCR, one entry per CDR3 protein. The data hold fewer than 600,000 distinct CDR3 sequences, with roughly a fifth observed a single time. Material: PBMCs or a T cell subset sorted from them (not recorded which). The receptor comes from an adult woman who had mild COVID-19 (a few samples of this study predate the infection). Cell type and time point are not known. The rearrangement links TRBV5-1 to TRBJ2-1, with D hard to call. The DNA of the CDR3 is TGCGCCAGCAGCTTGGCTCCGAGTAGCTCCTACAATGAGCAGTTCTTC. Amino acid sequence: CASSLAPSSSYNEQFF.